Below, 8 T cell receptor beta chains from the same sample are listed, as sequenced in a study of blood T cell repertoires in COVID-19. Sequenced by immunoSEQ multiplex PCR; TCRdb stores in-frame clones only, minus some. The sample has under 65,000 clones; 80% to 90% are singletons. Sequenced sample: peripheral blood. The receptors stem from a woman aged 55-69 years with acute or convalescent COVID-19.

This rearrangement joins TRBV4-2 to TRBJ2-5; 7 bases map to TRBD1. CDR3 length equals 18 residues. Germline CDR1 LGHNA, CDR2 YNFKEQ. Unmatched junction bases numbered 14, after V lost 0 bases and J lost 4 bases. This CDR3 reads CASSQDLGGTATGETQYF. CDR3 sequence (DNA): TGTGCCAGCAGCCAAGATTTGGGTGGGACAGCGACTGGAGAGACCCAGTACTTC.

This clone showed up just once. The chain links TRBV7-2 to TRBJ2-1; a weak D match, TRBD2 (5 bases). Germline-derived CDR1 and CDR2 are SGHTA and FQGNSA. With 4 bases removed from V and 4 bases from J, the gap between germline ends came to 14 bases. The length of the CDR3 is 15 residues. The CDR3 DNA reads as TGTGCCAGCAGCTCTGATCGAGGGAGTTACAATGAGCAGTTCTTC. Its translation is CASSSDRGSYNEQFF.

This rearrangement joins TRBV3-1 (or the pseudogene TRBV3-2) to TRBJ2-5, with D perhaps TRBD1 (5 bases). The CDR3 has 12 residues. Looked up from germline, CDR1 is LGHDT and CDR2 is YNNKEL (reference sequence). Trimming cost V 4 bases and J 5 bases, with 8 bases left between them. The CDR3 protein is CASSRTLETQYF. In nucleotides, the CDR3 is TGTGCCAGCAGCCGGACATTGGAGACCCAGTACTTC.

The chain carries TRBV7-8 and TRBJ2-5; tentative D call: TRBD1 (6 bases). The CDR3 spans 15 residues. V lost 5 bases, J lost 1 base, and 14 bases lay in between. Per the germline V gene, CDR1 is SGHVS and CDR2 is FQNEAQ. CDR3 in amino acids: CASSPLRGIQETQYF. The CDR3 coding sequence is TGTGCCAGCAGCCCCCTTAGGGGGATCCAAGAGACCCAGTACTTC.

The genes are TRBV19 and TRBJ2-5; 9 nucleotides agree with TRBD2. With V trimmed by 8 bases and J by 5 bases, 6 bases remained unmatched. The germline V gene has CDR1 LNHDA and CDR2 SQIVND (reference sequence). The CDR3 covers 13 residues. CDR3 nucleotides: TGTGCCAGTTCGCGGGGGGGAGGTGAGACCCAGTACTTC. It translates to CASSRGGGETQYF.

The rearrangement links TRBV19 to TRBJ2-5; TRBD2 might be the D (6 bases). CDR1 and CDR2 from the germline V gene are LNHDA and SQIVND (reference sequence). The length of the CDR3 is 13 residues. V was pared by 8 bases and J by 5 bases, with 15 bases between. CDR3 nucleotides: TGTGCCAGTCGGGGCGGGAACGGGGAGACCCAGTACTTC. It yields the protein CASRGGNGETQYF.

A few counts support this clone. The rearrangement joins TRBV5-5 to TRBJ1-2; tentative D call: TRBD1 (5 bases). V gave up 0 bases and J gave up 7 bases, with 16 bases separating them. This CDR3 comprises 15 residues. The germline gives CDR1 SGHKS, CDR2 YYEKEE (reference sequence). The DNA of the CDR3 is TGTGCCAGCAGCTTGGCCGGGCAGGGATCAGTTGGCTACACCTTC. This sequence encodes CASSLAGQGSVGYTF. The variable domain in full, completed from reference TRBV5-5 and TRBJ1-2, reads DAGVTQSPTHLIKTRGQQVTLRCSPISGHKSVSWYQQVLGQGPQFIFQYYEKEERGRGNFPDRFSARQFPNYSSELNVNALLLGDSALYLCASSLAGQGSVGYTFGSGTRLTVV.

Concerning this clone: Different DNA sequences within this sample yield the same CDR3. This sequence joins TRBV29-1 and TRBJ2-7; weak D call: TRBD2 (5 bases). The germline V and J ends were trimmed by 2 bases and 1 base, with 9 bases remaining between them. Germline V lookup: CDR1 SQVTM, CDR2 ANQGSEA. The CDR3 is 13 residues long. The CDR3 spells CSVEREGSYEQYF. As DNA, the CDR3 is TGCAGCGTTGAACGGGAAGGGTCCTACGAGCAGTACTTC.